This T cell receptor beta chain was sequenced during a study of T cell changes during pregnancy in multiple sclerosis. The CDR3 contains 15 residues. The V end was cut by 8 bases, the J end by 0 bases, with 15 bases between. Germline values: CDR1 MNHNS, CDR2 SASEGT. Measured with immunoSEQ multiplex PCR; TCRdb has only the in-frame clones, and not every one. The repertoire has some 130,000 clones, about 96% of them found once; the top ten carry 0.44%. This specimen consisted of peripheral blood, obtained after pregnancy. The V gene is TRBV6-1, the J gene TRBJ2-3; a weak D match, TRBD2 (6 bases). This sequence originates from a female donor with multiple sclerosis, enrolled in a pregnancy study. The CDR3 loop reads CASSTLASSTDTQYF. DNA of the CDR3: TGTGCCAGCTCTACCCTAGCGTCTAGCACAGATACGCAGTATTTT.